One and the same sample provided the 14 T cell receptor beta chains below, sequenced in a study of T cells after yellow fever vaccination. TCRdb re-analysed the 5' RACE reads in MiXCR, keeping a single row per CDR3 protein. The data hold 250,000 or so distinct CDR3 sequences, with roughly 3.7% observed a single time. The source material was PBMCs, sampled 15 days after the yellow fever booster vaccination. Source of these receptors: a man aged 18 to 30 who received the YFV17D yellow fever vaccine.

This clonotype occurred many times. The rearrangement uses TRBV29-1 and TRBJ1-2; no clear D gene. V was clipped by 4 bases and J by 6 bases, with 15 bases between them. From germline, CDR1 is SQVTM and CDR2 ANQGSEA. This CDR3 region has 13 residues. The CDR3 DNA reads as TGCAGCGTTGCAAGGGCGGCCCTCAATGGCTACACCTTC. Protein product: CSVARAALNGYTF. The full variable domain, in which reference TRBV29-1 and TRBJ1-2 provide the parts outside the CDR3, is SAVISQKPSRDICQRGTSLTIQCQVDSQVTMMFWYRQQPGQSLTLIATANQGSEATYESGFVIDKFPISRPNLTFSTLTVSNMSPEDSSIYLCSVARAALNGYTFGSGTRLTVV.

This clonotype was picked up many times. The V call is TRBV7-2, the J call TRBJ2-5, with D tentatively TRBD1 (5 bases). Trimming shortened V by 2 bases and J by 2 bases, and 9 bases separated the two germline ends. Germline V gene sequence: CDR1 SGHTA, CDR2 FQGNSA. The CDR3 extends over 14 amino acids. CDR3: CASSLSAGQETQYF. The CDR3, as DNA: TGTGCCAGCAGCTTATCGGCAGGGCAAGAGACCCAGTACTTC. Full variable domain (missing parts from reference TRBV7-2 and TRBJ2-5): GAGVSQSPSNKVTEKGKDVELRCDPISGHTALYWYRQSLGQGLEFLIYFQGNSAPDKSGLPSDRFSAERTGGSVSTLTIQRTQQEDSAVYLCASSLSAGQETQYFGPGTRLLVL.

This clonotype was seen many times. The CDR3 loop reads CASSPYGVDTEAFF. In nucleotides, the CDR3 is TGTGCCAGTAGTCCCTACGGTGTGGACACTGAAGCTTTCTTT. The chain carries TRBV19 and TRBJ1-1; D ambiguous. Trimming removed 5 bases from V and 3 bases from J, with 13 bases in between. The germline V gene has CDR1 LNHDA and CDR2 SQIVND (reference sequence). The CDR3 has 14 residues.

With regard to this clonotype: A read error may be the cause here, since a much bigger clone is one base away. The chain carries TRBV5-6 and TRBJ2-3; D perhaps matches TRBD2 (6 bases). CDR1 and CDR2 from the germline V gene are SGHDT and YYEEEE. The CDR3 is 15 residues long. The CDR3: CASSRTGLTGDTHYF. The CDR3 DNA follows: TGTGCCAGCAGCCGTACGGGACTCACCGGGGATACGCACTATTTT. The full variable domain, in which reference TRBV5-6 and TRBJ2-3 provide the parts outside the CDR3, is DAGVTQSPTHLIKTRGQQVTLRCSPKSGHDTVSWYQQALGQGPQFIFQYYEEEERQRGNFPDRFSGHQFPNYSSELNVNALLLGDSALYLCASSRTGLTGDTHYFGPGTRLTVL.

This clonotype was recorded a few times. The V call is TRBV12-3 or TRBV12-4, the J call TRBJ1-5; D gene unclear. This CDR3 is 15 amino acids long. V lost 1 base and J lost 3, with 10 bases in between. CDR3 sequence (DNA): TGTGCCAGCAGTTTAGGTCGCAGGAACAATCAGCCCCAGCATTTT. It translates to CASSLGRRNNQPQHF.

This clonotype has just a few counts. The chain is built from TRBV4-1 and TRBJ2-1; 11 bases are a match to TRBD2. CDR3 length: 15 amino acids. Trimming removed 1 base from V and 9 bases from J; junction bases left unmatched: 5. Germline V gene data show CDR1 as MGHRA and CDR2 as YSYEKL. Here the CDR3 reads CASSQGLAGGREQFF. As DNA, the CDR3 is TGCGCCAGCAGCCAAGGCCTAGCGGGGGGTCGTGAGCAGTTCTTC.

For this clonotype: A much bigger clone sits one base away, suggesting this may be a read error. V gene TRBV20-1 combines with J gene TRBJ1-5; D is undetermined. The CDR3 covers 13 residues. The germline V gene encodes CDR1 DFQATT and CDR2 SNEGSKA (reference sequence). The CDR3 DNA follows: TGCAGTGCTAGTATGGGCACTTATCATCCCCAGCATTTT. Residues: CSASMGTYHPQHF.

This clonotype showed up many times. CDR3 nucleotide sequence: TGTGCCAGCAGTTACCGTCCGGGGCGGAGAGGGACTAATGAAAAACTGTTTTTT. Amino acids: CASSYRPGRRGTNEKLFF. The chain links TRBV6-5 to TRBJ1-4; maybe TRBD1 (5 bases). Germline V lookup: CDR1 MNHEY, CDR2 SVGAGI. This CDR3 is 18 amino acids long. Between the trimmed V and J ends, which lost 2 bases and 2 bases, there was a span of 18 bases.

This clonotype was found many times. V is TRBV18 and J is TRBJ2-6; TRBD1 matches 7 bases. The CDR3 totals 15 residues. The V gene end was trimmed by 4 bases and the J gene end by 0 bases; junction bases not matched to a gene: 0. Germline V gene data show CDR1 as KGHSH and CDR2 as LQKENI. CDR3 loop: CASSRDSSGANVLTF. Written as DNA, the CDR3 is TGTGCCAGCTCACGGGACAGCTCTGGGGCCAACGTCCTGACTTTC.

Written as DNA, the CDR3 is TGTGCCAGCGCTGGACAAGAGACCCAGTACTTC. Its protein product is CASAGQETQYF. The J gene is TRBJ2-5, the V gene TRBV25-1, with D unresolved. V lost 8 bases, J lost 2 bases, and 6 bases lay in between. The CDR3 loop spans 11 amino acids. Per the germline V gene, CDR1 is MGHDK and CDR2 is SYGVNS. Filled out from reference TRBV25-1 and TRBJ2-5, the complete variable domain reads EADIYQTPRYLVIGTGKKITLECSQTMGHDKMYWYQQDPGMELHLIHYSYGVNSTEKGDLSSESTVSRIRTEHFPLTLESARPSHTSQYLCASAGQETQYFGPGTRLLVL.

Concerning this clonotype itself: This may stem from a read error, because a much larger clone lies one nucleotide away. The conserved closing phenylalanine or tryptophan is absent in this CDR3, likely reflecting a read error. Because the CDR3's place on the DNA is in doubt, the DNA is left out and the CDR3 is given as listed by TCRdb. V and J are TRBV21-1 and TRBJ2-2; the table's D call TRBD2 went unverified against the DNA. TRBV21-1 is reported as a pseudogene. Ends included, the CDR3 has 16 residues. The CDR3 sequence: CASSNRWTSNTGELFS.

This clonotype was picked up many times. J is TRBJ2-7 and V is TRBV29-1, with D maybe TRBD1 (5 bases). V lost 1 base to trimming and J lost 5 bases, with 15 bases between them. The CDR3 runs 14 residues. Germline CDR1 is SQVTM and CDR2 is ANQGSEA. The CDR3 loop reads CSVEGRASRNEQYF. The CDR3 DNA is TGCAGCGTTGAAGGCAGGGCATCGAGGAACGAGCAGTACTTC.

This clonotype was recorded at least ten times. This chain links TRBV20-1 with TRBJ2-3; 9 bases line up with TRBD2. From germline, CDR1 is DFQATT and CDR2 SNEGSKA (reference sequence). The ends lost 3 bases at V and 0 bases at J; junction bases unmatched: 10. The CDR3 length is 17 residues. The CDR3 DNA reads TGCAGTGCTAGCTCGGCGGGGGGGCCGTACAGCACAGATACGCAGTATTTT. Residues: CSASSAGGPYSTDTQYF.

This clonotype was observed at least ten times. The rearrangement links TRBV12-3 or TRBV12-4 to TRBJ2-1; 9 bases match TRBD2. J was trimmed by 6 bases and V by 7 bases; bases with no gene match: 10. This CDR3 has 15 amino acids. CDR3 bases: TGTGCCAGCATACCCTCCGGTAGCGGGGGCAATGAGCAGTTCTTC. Its protein product is CASIPSGSGGNEQFF.